One and the same sample provided the 23 T cell receptor beta chains below, sequenced in a study of breast tumors, draining lymph nodes, adjacent tissues. Axillary draining lymph nodes of breast cancer patients supplied the node samples. TCRdb re-analysed the multiplex PCR reads in MiXCR, keeping a single row per CDR3 protein. The table has 200,000 or so distinct CDR3 sequences, roughly 31% seen once. The sample was axillary lymph node tissue. The receptors were gathered from a female donor with breast cancer. Some clones in this sample may be carry-over from other donors' samples.

The chain uses TRBV6-4 and TRBJ1-4; no definite D call. V was pared by 0 bases and J by 7 bases, with 12 bases between. The CDR3 length is 15 residues. Germline loops: CDR1 MRHNA, CDR2 SNTAGT. DNA for the CDR3: TGTGCCAGCAGTGACTCGATTACCGGGAGTGAAAAACTGTTTTTT. As protein: CASSDSITGSEKLFF.

This clonotype was seen many times. The chain carries TRBV5-8 and TRBJ1-2; 7 nucleotides align to TRBD1. The V and J ends lost 4 bases and 4 bases, in that order; junction bases with no gene match: 7. The CDR3 totals 14 residues. CDR1 and CDR2 from the germline V gene are SGHTS and YDEGEE. CDR3 amino acids: CASSPRDSLYGYTF. The CDR3 DNA follows: TGTGCCAGCAGCCCTCGGGACAGCCTCTATGGCTACACCTTC.

The chain couples TRBV24-1 to TRBJ2-1; 8 positions match TRBD2. The V gene's germline CDR1 is KGHDR and CDR2 SFDVKD. The CDR3 is made up of 16 amino acids. In DNA form, the CDR3 reads TGTGCTACGACCTTGACTAGCGTAAGCTCCTACAATGAGCAGTTCTTC. As protein: CATTLTSVSSYNEQFF.

The chain links TRBV7-9 to TRBJ2-7, with TRBD1 as a possible D gene (6 bases). The V end lost 5 bases, the J end lost 2 bases, and 13 bases lay between the germline ends. The CDR3 extends over 14 amino acids. Germline lookup yields CDR1 SEHNR and CDR2 FQNEAQ (reference sequence). The CDR3 DNA is TGTGCCAGCAGCGCGCCCGGGACAACCTACGAGCAGTACTTC. Protein product: CASSAPGTTYEQYF.

This clonotype occurred a few times. The chain carries TRBV18 and TRBJ2-1; possibly TRBD2 for D (5 bases). Germline CDR1 and CDR2: KGHSH and LQKENI. The CDR3 contains 16 residues. The V gene lost 3 bases and the J gene lost 6 bases, with 18 bases spanning the gap. The CDR3 region is CASSPNRRLRTNEQFF. DNA for the CDR3: TGTGCCAGCTCACCGAACCGACGACTAAGGACCAATGAGCAGTTCTTC.

In this sample, this clonotype turned up many times. Here the CDR3 reads CASRADYGYTF. The CDR3 DNA reads as TGTGCCAGCAGGGCGGATTATGGCTACACCTTC. The V call is TRBV7-9, the J call TRBJ1-2; D is uncertain. The CDR3 is made up of 11 amino acids. With 6 bases removed from V and 5 bases from J, the gap between germline ends came to 7 bases. Germline assignment: CDR1 SEHNR and CDR2 FQNEAQ (reference sequence).

The chain uses TRBV7-2 and TRBJ2-3, with 8 positions matching TRBD2. Germline CDR1 is SGHTA and CDR2 is FQGNSA. The CDR3 sequence is 17 residues long. Trimming removed 4 bases from V and 11 bases from J; junction bases left unmatched: 20. In DNA form, the CDR3 reads TGTGCCAGCAGCTCTCCGGGTGCGGGGGGAGGTTACAATGAGCAGTATTTT. This gives the protein CASSSPGAGGGYNEQYF.

This clonotype was detected many times. V is TRBV6-5 and J is TRBJ2-1; perhaps TRBD2 as D (6 bases). Trimming cost V 7 bases and J 7 bases, with 14 bases left between them. The CDR3 loop spans 13 amino acids. Per the germline V gene, CDR1 is MNHEY and CDR2 is SVGAGI. The CDR3 DNA reads as TGTGCCAGCACCACGGGACTCCGTAATGAGCAGTTCTTC. Protein: CASTTGLRNEQFF.

This clonotype was counted many times. The CDR3 nucleotides are TGCAGTGCTTGGAATCCATACAGGGGGCTCTACGAGCAGTACTTC. It specifies CSAWNPYRGLYEQYF. The chain employs TRBV20-1 and TRBJ2-7, with 9 bases fitting TRBD1. Trimming cost V 5 bases and J 3 bases; bases outside gene matches: 11. Germline lookup yields CDR1 DFQATT and CDR2 SNEGSKA (reference sequence). This CDR3 has 15 residues.

The table lists this clonotype with many counts. V gene TRBV6-1 combines with J gene TRBJ1-4, with 8 bases fitting TRBD1. Per the germline V gene, CDR1 is MNHNS and CDR2 is SASEGT. The CDR3 has 12 amino acids. As DNA, the CDR3 is TGTGCGGCCCAACAGGGGGACGAAAAACTGTTTTTT. This gives the protein CAAQQGDEKLFF.

This clonotype was counted many times. This chain joins TRBV7-6 and TRBJ1-3, with 8 bases that match TRBD1. There are 15 residues in the CDR3. CDR1 is SGHVS, CDR2 FNYEAQ, per germline. V shed 4 bases, J shed 4 bases, and the junction held 6 bases outside the gene matches. This chain's CDR3 is CASSSDRGFGNTIYF. In DNA, the CDR3 is TGTGCCAGCAGCTCCGACAGGGGTTTCGGAAACACCATATATTTT.

The V gene is TRBV28, the J gene TRBJ1-3; no clear D gene. V lost 6 bases and J 0 bases, leaving 9 bases between the germline ends. The CDR3 length is 14 residues. Germline V gene sequence: CDR1 MDHEN, CDR2 SYDVKM. CDR3 protein: CASRRPNSGNTIYF. The CDR3 DNA is TGTGCCAGCAGGCGACCTAACTCTGGAAACACCATATATTTT. Full variable domain (outside the CDR3, taken from reference TRBV28 and TRBJ1-3): DVKVTQSSRYLVKRTGEKVFLECVQDMDHENMFWYRQDPGLGLRLIYFSYDVKMKEKGDIPEGYSVSREKKERFSLILESASTNQTSMYLCASRRPNSGNTIYFGEGSWLTVV.

This clonotype has ten or more counts. The chain couples TRBV18 to TRBJ1-2, with D possibly being TRBD1 (6 bases). This CDR3 has 14 residues. Per the germline V gene, CDR1 is KGHSH and CDR2 is LQKENI. The V end lost 1 base, the J end lost 3 bases, and 9 bases lay between the germline ends. The CDR3 DNA follows: TGTGCCAGCTCACCACGGGGGGGCGACTATGGCTACACCTTC. This codes for CASSPRGGDYGYTF.

There are many counts of this clonotype. This chain joins TRBV10-3 and TRBJ2-2; TRBD1 aligns across 8 bases. V lost 6 bases and J lost 4; bases outside the gene matches: 7. From germline, CDR1 is ENHRY and CDR2 SYGVKD. The CDR3 is 15 amino acids. CDR3 region: CAIRPGQGGTGELFF. Written as DNA, the CDR3 is TGTGCCATCAGGCCAGGACAGGGAGGCACCGGGGAGCTGTTTTTT.

With regard to this clonotype: A much larger clone differs from this one at a single base, so this may be a read error. J is TRBJ1-5 and V is TRBV5-4; possibly TRBD1 for D (6 bases). Germline assignment: CDR1 SGHNT and CDR2 YYREEE (reference sequence). The CDR3 consists of 13 residues. Trimming stripped 4 bases from V and 5 bases from J, with 10 bases between. The CDR3 loop reads CASSADSDQPQHF. CDR3 coding DNA: TGTGCCAGCAGCGCGGACAGCGATCAGCCCCAGCATTTT.

This clonotype showed up just a few times. The junction shows a germline mismatch at one end, possibly a read error. The rearrangement uses TRBV6-5 and TRBJ2-2; D tentatively fits TRBD1 or TRBD2 (6 bases each). The length of the CDR3 is 15 residues. The germline V gene encodes CDR1 MNHEY and CDR2 SVGAGI. CDR3 region: CASSHSPGGRGELFF. The CDR3 nucleotides are TGTGCCAGCAGTCACTCCCCCGGGGGCCGAGGGGAGCTGTTTTTT.

This clonotype was observed many times. The chain is built from TRBV29-1 and TRBJ2-3, with 9 bases aligning to TRBD2. The length of the CDR3 is 12 residues. In germline, CDR1 is SQVTM, CDR2 ANQGSEA. J lost 7 bases, V lost 6 bases, and 5 bases had no gene match. CDR3 bases: TGCAGCGTGGAGGGGACTAGCTATACGCAGTATTTT. It is translated as CSVEGTSYTQYF.

This clonotype has a single count. The rearrangement uses TRBV20-1 and TRBJ1-4; TRBD1 aligns across 8 bases. V gave up 5 bases and J gave up 6 bases; unmatched junction bases: 14. CDR3 length: 16 amino acids. Germline V gene lookup returns CDR1 DFQATT and CDR2 SNEGSKA (reference sequence). The CDR3 protein is CSAHDRGEVYDEKLFF. In DNA, the CDR3 is TGCAGTGCTCACGACAGGGGAGAGGTATACGATGAAAAACTGTTTTTT.

With regard to this clonotype: A much larger clone lies a single base off, so this may be a read error. The CDR3: CASSPLRGPNTGELFF. CDR3 in DNA: TGTGCCAGCAGCCCCCTGCGGGGCCCGAACACCGGGGAGCTGTTTTTT. This sequence joins TRBV14 and TRBJ2-2; tentatively, D is TRBD2 (6 bases). There are 16 residues in the CDR3. V lost 4 bases to trimming and J lost 0 bases, with 12 bases between them. Germline CDR1 and CDR2: SGHDN and FVKESK.

This clonotype was counted many times. The gene calls are TRBV6-2 or TRBV6-3 and TRBJ2-1; D might be TRBD2 (5 bases). This CDR3 comprises 13 residues. CDR1 and CDR2 from the germline V gene are MNHEY and SVGEGT. The V gene lost 7 bases and the J gene lost 5 bases, with 12 bases spanning the gap. For the CDR3, the DNA is TGTGCCAGCAAGGCTAGCACAGACAATGAGCAGTTCTTC. Translation gives CASKASTDNEQFF.

The chain carries TRBV10-3 and TRBJ1-5; D remains unclear. The V end was cut by 2 bases, the J end by 6 bases, with 14 bases between. Germline CDR1 is ENHRY and CDR2 is SYGVKD. CDR3 length: 15 residues. In nucleotides, the CDR3 is TGTGCCATCAGTGAGGGGTTACTAAACATTCAGCCCCAGCATTTT. The encoded protein is CAISEGLLNIQPQHF.

This clonotype appeared many times. The chain links TRBV3-1 to TRBJ1-6; D is uncertain. The CDR3 is 13 amino acids. Trimming pared 0 bases from V and 13 bases from J, leaving 10 bases between. CDR1 and CDR2 (germline): LGHDT, YNNKEL (reference sequence). CDR3 region: CASSQEIALPLHF. CDR3 sequence (DNA): TGTGCCAGCAGCCAAGAAATCGCCCTTCCCCTCCACTTT.

There are a few counts of this clonotype. The chain employs TRBV7-2 and TRBJ2-3; 11 bases agree with TRBD2. The length of the CDR3 is 15 residues. From germline, CDR1 is SGHTA and CDR2 FQGNSA. V lost 1 base to trimming and J lost 9 bases; unmatched junction nucleotides: 6. The CDR3 here is CASSLGSGGGGTQYF. The CDR3 nucleotides are TGTGCCAGCAGCTTAGGTAGCGGGGGGGGGGGAACGCAGTATTTT.